This TCR beta chain appears in the sequencing data of a study of cytomegalovirus exposure and HLA in healthy donors. Primers included in the PCR were 60 Vbeta and 13 Jbeta primers. The data were produced by immunoSEQ multiplex PCR, yet TCRdb's version contains in-frame clones alone and is incomplete. The sample lists 100,000 to 150,000 clones; about 80% were seen once. Germline V gene data show CDR1 as MNHEY and CDR2 as SMNVEV (reference sequence). With V trimmed by 6 bases and J by 1 base, 6 bases remained unmatched. This CDR3 spans 15 amino acids. The sequence came from a human donor in good health. The sample taken for sequencing was PBMCs. V usage is TRBV27 and J usage is TRBJ2-5, with TRBD1 identical over 9 bases. Here the CDR3 DNA reads TGTGCCAGCAGCCCTCTACAGGGGGCCCAAGAGACCCAGTACTTC. It codes for CASSPLQGAQETQYF.